A single sample gave rise to the 6 T cell receptor beta chains below, sequenced in a study of blood T cell repertoires in COVID-19. Profiled with immunoSEQ multiplex PCR; TCRdb holds only in-frame clones, not every one. The sample carries about 34,000 clones, nearly 95% recorded once. The sample comprised peripheral blood. The receptors here all came from a human donor in a cohort sampled during active COVID-19.

CDR3 in DNA: TGTGCCAGCAGTCCGGGACAGGCCGTAATAGAGACCCAGTACTTC. It translates to CASSPGQAVIETQYF. This sequence joins TRBV27 and TRBJ2-5, with TRBD1 identical over 8 bases. The CDR3 length is 15 residues. The germline gives CDR1 MNHEY, CDR2 SMNVEV (reference sequence). V dropped 5 bases and J dropped 4; count of bases not matched to a gene: 9.

The chain couples TRBV2 to TRBJ1-6; a possible D gene is TRBD1 (5 bases). Germline V gene data show CDR1 as SNHLY and CDR2 as FYNNEI. The CDR3 totals 12 residues. Trimming cost V 4 bases and J 8 bases, with 6 bases left between them. CDR3 region: CASSVGDSPLHF. For the CDR3, the DNA is TGTGCCAGCAGTGTAGGGGATTCACCCCTCCACTTT. Drawing the rest from reference TRBV2 and TRBJ1-6, the complete variable domain is EPEVTQTPSHQVTQMGQEVILRCVPISNHLYFYWYRQILGQKVEFLVSFYNNEISEKSEIFDDQFSVERPDGSNFTLKIRSTKLEDSAMYFCASSVGDSPLHFGNGTRLTVT.

This clone was seen a single time. The chain has TRBV10-2 and TRBJ2-5, with 12 bases identical to TRBD2. The CDR3 has 16 residues. J lost 5 bases, V lost 6 bases, and 10 bases had no gene match. From germline, CDR1 is WSHSY and CDR2 SAAADI. The CDR3 DNA reads TGCGCCAGCAGCTCTAGCGGGGGGGCGCTAAGGGAGACCCAGTACTTC. Amino acids: CASSSSGGALRETQYF.

The chain has TRBV5-1 and TRBJ2-1, with TRBD1 matching 8 bases. CDR1 SGHRS and CDR2 YFSETQ come from the germline V gene. CDR3 length equals 15 residues. Trimming took 5 bases from V and 4 from J; bases not matched to a gene: 8. Written as DNA, the CDR3 is TGCGCCAGCAGTGGGGGGACAGGAGCGTACAATGAGCAGTTCTTC. Protein: CASSGGTGAYNEQFF.

This rearrangement joins TRBV13 to TRBJ1-4; no reliable D call. This CDR3 is 13 amino acids long. Germline lookup yields CDR1 PRHDT and CDR2 FYEKMQ (reference sequence). V was trimmed by 0 bases and J by 5 bases, leaving 4 bases between them. CDR3 sequence: CASSLGLNEKLFF. The CDR3 nucleotides read TGTGCCAGCAGCTTAGGCCTGAATGAAAAACTGTTTTTT.

The chain has TRBV5-6 and TRBJ2-3; D is perhaps TRBD2 (5 bases). Deletions cut 0 bases from V and 5 bases from J, with 16 bases between. The CDR3 extends over 16 amino acids. Germline values: CDR1 SGHDT, CDR2 YYEEEE. In DNA form, the CDR3 reads TGTGCCAGCAGCTTGGTACAGTTTTCTCGGGGAGATACGCAGTATTTT. This translates into CASSLVQFSRGDTQYF.